These 14 T cell receptor beta chains share one sample of origin, sequenced in a study of technical replicates of blood from a few donors. Assay used: immunoSEQ multiplex PCR; TCRdb lists only in-frame clones, some missing. This table has 82,000 or so clones, under 96% appearing once. Specimen: T cells isolated from PBMCs. The receptors shown here come from a human donor in good health.

The chain is built from TRBV10-1 and TRBJ2-2; D ambiguous. The CDR3 length is 15 residues. Trimming took off 2 bases at V and 1 base at J, with 8 bases between the two ends. Germline V gene sequence: CDR1 WNHNN, CDR2 SYGVQD (reference sequence). The CDR3 sequence is CASSETPRNTGELFF. The CDR3 nucleotides are TGCGCCAGCAGTGAGACTCCGCGGAACACCGGGGAGCTGTTTTTT.

The rearrangement joins TRBV30 to TRBJ2-2, with 8 bases lining up with TRBD2. This CDR3 has 17 residues. Germline V gene data show CDR1 as GTSNPN and CDR2 as SVGIG (reference sequence). The V segment lost 3 bases and the J segment 3 bases; nucleotides outside the gene matches: 12. The CDR3 region has the DNA TGTGCCTGGAGGTGGGCCGGGAGCGGGAGTTACACCGGGGAGCTGTTTTTT. Amino acid sequence: CAWRWAGSGSYTGELFF.

This chain connects TRBV4-1 to TRBJ1-1; D gene uncertain. The CDR3 loop spans 15 amino acids. Germline V gives CDR1 MGHRA, CDR2 YSYEKL. Trimming pared 3 bases from V and 0 bases from J, leaving 11 bases between. This CDR3 reads CASSQVGIMNTEAFF. DNA of the CDR3: TGCGCCAGCAGCCAGGTCGGGATTATGAACACTGAAGCTTTCTTT.

This clone was found once. The chain has TRBV9 and TRBJ1-1; no clear D. CDR3 length: 13 residues. Germline CDR1 is SGDLS and CDR2 is YYNGEE. With 3 bases removed from V and 7 bases from J, the gap between germline ends came to 13 bases. The CDR3: CASSALKRDEAFF. The CDR3 DNA follows: TGTGCCAGCAGCGCTTTAAAGCGAGATGAAGCTTTCTTT.

The V and J genes are TRBV2 and TRBJ2-3; TRBD1 is a possible D gene (6 bases). The V gene's germline CDR1 is SNHLY and CDR2 FYNNEI. Trimming removed 4 bases from V and 6 bases from J, with 11 bases in between. The CDR3 sequence is 13 residues long. In nucleotides, the CDR3 is TGTGCCAGCAGTGGGACAGCTTTTGATACGCAGTATTTT. The encoded protein is CASSGTAFDTQYF.

The chain employs TRBV2 and TRBJ2-7; 14 bases match TRBD2. The CDR3 consists of 15 residues. Unmatched junction bases numbered 6, after V lost 8 bases and J lost 3 bases. Germline assignment: CDR1 SNHLY and CDR2 FYNNEI. CDR3 sequence (DNA): TGTGCCAGCCAACGGGGACTAGCGGGGGACTACGAGCAGTACTTC. The encoded protein is CASQRGLAGDYEQYF.

The CDR3, as DNA: TGTGCCAGCAGCTGGGACATCAATGGCTACACCTTC. Protein product: CASSWDINGYTF. J is TRBJ1-2 and V is TRBV7-2, with D possibly TRBD1 on 6 matching bases. Germline V gene data show CDR1 as SGHTA and CDR2 as FQGNSA. V was trimmed by 4 bases and J by 6 bases, leaving 9 bases between them. The CDR3 covers 12 residues.

This chain links TRBV25-1 with TRBJ2-5; perhaps TRBD1 as D (6 bases). CDR3 length equals 13 residues. V shed 6 bases and J shed 5 bases, with 13 bases lying between them. Germline CDR1 and CDR2: MGHDK and SYGVNS. The chain's CDR3 is CASSLRGWETQYF. The CDR3 nucleotides are TGTGCCAGCAGCCTTAGGGGGTGGGAGACCCAGTACTTC.

J is TRBJ2-7 and V is TRBV5-1; D might be TRBD2 (6 bases). V was clipped by 0 bases and J by 3 bases, with 13 bases between them. The CDR3 is 15 amino acids. The germline gives CDR1 SGHRS, CDR2 YFSETQ. The CDR3 is CASSLGPGVIYEQYF. In nucleotides, the CDR3 is TGCGCCAGCAGCTTGGGTCCGGGAGTCATCTACGAGCAGTACTTC.

This chain links TRBV2 with TRBJ2-1, with TRBD1 matching over 10 bases. CDR3 length equals 15 residues. V lost 8 bases, J lost 7 bases, and 11 bases stayed unmatched. Germline V gene sequence: CDR1 SNHLY, CDR2 FYNNEI. CDR3 residues: CASLVPDRGGNEQFF. The DNA of the CDR3 is TGTGCCAGCTTAGTCCCGGACAGGGGGGGAAATGAGCAGTTCTTC.

The chain has TRBV11-2 and TRBJ2-7; D is possibly TRBD2 (5 bases). CDR1 and CDR2 from the germline V gene are SGHAT and FQNNGV. CDR3 size: 14 residues. The V end was cut by 5 bases, the J end by 1 base, with 12 bases between. CDR3 DNA: TGTGCCAGCAGCGCTCGGACTGGATCCTACGAGCAGTACTTC. Amino acid sequence: CASSARTGSYEQYF.

This rearrangement joins TRBV19 to TRBJ2-1; a weak D match, TRBD2 (5 bases). This CDR3 is 16 amino acids long. CDR1 is LNHDA and CDR2 is SQIVND in the germline V gene (reference sequence). V gave up 3 bases and J gave up 0 bases, with 12 bases separating them. CDR3 protein: CASSIGGSSSYNEQFF. The CDR3 coding sequence is TGTGCCAGTAGTATTGGCGGGTCTAGCTCCTACAATGAGCAGTTCTTC.

The rearrangement uses TRBV7-9 and TRBJ1-2; a weak D match, TRBD1 (6 bases). V dropped 4 bases and J dropped 3 bases, with 9 bases sitting between them. Germline assignment: CDR1 SEHNR and CDR2 FQNEAQ (reference sequence). The CDR3 is 13 amino acids. CDR3: CASSSGQHYGYTF. As DNA, the CDR3 is TGTGCCAGCAGCTCAGGACAGCACTATGGCTACACCTTC.

V and J are TRBV16 and TRBJ2-1, with 8 bases aligning to TRBD2. CDR1 is KGHSY and CDR2 is FQNENV in the germline V gene. CDR3 length: 16 amino acids. With V trimmed by 0 bases and J by 3 bases, 4 bases remained unmatched. CDR3 DNA sequence: TGTGCCAGCAGCCAATCTAACAGCGGGGGCTACAATGAGCAGTTCTTC. It is translated as CASSQSNSGGYNEQFF.